This T cell receptor beta chain was found in a study of T cells in Graves' hyperthyroidism and ophthalmopathy. Regions amplified from RNA transcripts were the TCR beta CDR3 regions. With the HTBI primer set, the TCR CDR3 went through a first round of RT-PCR. TCRdb reprocessed the multiplex PCR reads with MiXCR, giving one entry per CDR3 protein. The sample includes more than 500,000 distinct CDR3 sequences, 16% of them seen just once. The table lists this clonotype with a few counts. Germline values: CDR1 SNHLY, CDR2 FYNNEI. V gave up 10 bases and J gave up 0 bases, with 16 bases separating them. The CDR3 is made up of 15 amino acids.

This clonotype originated in a woman in her twenties or thirties with Graves' hyperthyroidism. The sample consisted of blood. The chain combines TRBV2 with TRBJ2-1; D perhaps matches TRBD1 (5 bases). The CDR3 coding sequence is TGTGCCACCAGACACAGGTCCAGCTCCTACAATGAGCAGTTCTTC. Translating it yields CATRHRSSSYNEQFF.